In its sample, the clone carrying this T cell receptor (beta chain) was seen many times. The data belong to a study of T cells in Graves' hyperthyroidism and ophthalmopathy. Used for diagnoses were clinical symptoms, serum thyroxine and TRAb, thyroid ultrasound and orbital computed tomography. TCR beta CDR3 sequences were amplified from RNA transcripts. A first-round RT-PCR of the TCR CDR3 used the HTBI primer set. TCRdb re-analysed the multiplex PCR reads in MiXCR, keeping a single row per CDR3 protein. In the table there are more than 600,000 distinct CDR3 sequences, about 15% of which are singletons. Germline V lookup: CDR1 SGHVS, CDR2 FQNEAQ. V shed 0 bases and J 1 base; nucleotides not matched to a gene: 5. The length of the CDR3 is 17 residues.

The source material was blood. The chain has TRBV7-8 and TRBJ2-5, with 10 nucleotides matching TRBD2. This clonotype was sampled from a young man with Graves' hyperthyroidism. The CDR3 is CASSLARAGGPQETQYF. DNA of the CDR3: TGTGCCAGCAGCTTAGCGCGAGCGGGAGGGCCCCAAGAGACCCAGTACTTC.